Following are 30 T cell receptor beta chains from one sample sequenced in a study of blood T cell repertoires in COVID-19 (TCRdb year 2020). The library was built by means of the immunoSEQ multiplex PCR assay. As stored in TCRdb, this immuneACCESS dataset retains in-frame rearrangements with V and J assigned. A fraction of the clones does not appear; measured against another copy, unresolved V genes explain less than half of the discrepancy, and the remainder lacks a known reason. The sample contains roughly 360,000 clones, more than 75% of them found a single time. The ten largest clones capture 1% to 1.5% of the sample. Sequenced material: PBMCs or T cells enriched from blood (not recorded which). These receptor sequences come from a man aged 25 to 40 who had recovered from COVID-19.

The rearrangement links TRBV9 to TRBJ2-5; TRBD2 matches 8 bases. The CDR3 has 16 amino acids. Germline trimming cut 1 base from V and 4 bases from J; bases unmatched to any gene: 9. Germline V gives CDR1 SGDLS, CDR2 YYNGEE. CDR3 residues: CASSVRGGTSTETQYF. CDR3 nucleotide sequence: TGTGCCAGCAGCGTACGCGGGGGGACTTCTACAGAGACCCAGTACTTC.

The chain combines TRBV3-1 (or the pseudogene TRBV3-2) with TRBJ1-1; TRBD1 might be the D (5 bases). Germline V gene lookup returns CDR1 LGHDT and CDR2 YNNKEL (reference sequence). Trimming pared 4 bases from V and 7 bases from J, leaving 22 bases between. The CDR3 is 16 residues long. CDR3 DNA: TGTGCCAGCAGCCCCCCACAATCTCGGGCAGGGCGTGAAGCTTTCTTT. This translates into CASSPPQSRAGREAFF.

This clone was observed once. The rearrangement joins TRBV20-1 to TRBJ2-3; 7 bases match TRBD1. Germline V gene data show CDR1 as DFQATT and CDR2 as SNEGSKA (reference sequence). The trim removed 3 bases at V and 2 bases at J, leaving 8 bases unmatched. The CDR3 consists of 15 residues. In DNA form, the CDR3 reads TGCAGTGCTAGTGGGGCAGGGGGACCCACAGATACGCAGTATTTT. Translated, it gives CSASGAGGPTDTQYF.

This sequence joins TRBV5-5 and TRBJ1-2, with 10 nucleotides matching TRBD1. The V and J ends lost 2 bases and 7 bases, in that order; junction bases with no gene match: 11. This CDR3 has 16 amino acids. Germline lookup yields CDR1 SGHKS and CDR2 YYEKEE (reference sequence). The chain's CDR3 is CASSFTPGTGVGGYTF. DNA for the CDR3: TGTGCCAGCAGCTTTACTCCCGGGACAGGGGTTGGTGGCTACACCTTC. Full variable domain (rest looked up from reference TRBV5-5 and TRBJ1-2): DAGVTQSPTHLIKTRGQQVTLRCSPISGHKSVSWYQQVLGQGPQFIFQYYEKEERGRGNFPDRFSARQFPNYSSELNVNALLLGDSALYLCASSFTPGTGVGGYTFGSGTRLTVV.

The chain is built from TRBV19 and TRBJ1-6; TRBD1 agrees at 7 bases. J was trimmed by 7 bases and V by 2 bases; bases with no gene match: 5. The CDR3 totals 15 residues. The V gene's germline CDR1 is LNHDA and CDR2 SQIVND (reference sequence). The CDR3 is CASSIPRQGNSPLHF. CDR3 nucleotides: TGTGCCAGTAGTATACCGCGACAGGGAAATTCACCCCTCCACTTT.

V gene TRBV6-2 or TRBV6-3 combines with J gene TRBJ2-7; possible D gene TRBD1, 6 bases. Germline CDR1 and CDR2: MNHEY and SVGEGT. V gave up 5 bases and J gave up 0 bases, with 17 bases separating them. This CDR3 comprises 16 residues. The CDR3 bases are TGTGCCAGCAGTCAACCCGGGACAAAAAGCTCCTACGAGCAGTACTTC. Protein: CASSQPGTKSSYEQYF.

This sequence joins TRBV4-2 and TRBJ1-2; tentatively, D is TRBD1 (6 bases). In germline, CDR1 is LGHNA, CDR2 YNFKEQ. The ends were cut back, 1 base at V and 5 bases at J, with 17 bases in the middle. The CDR3 extends over 16 amino acids. CDR3 bases: TGTGCCAGCAGCCAAGGGGAGGGGGGCATGGGGTATGGCTACACCTTC. Translated: CASSQGEGGMGYGYTF.

This chain joins TRBV5-1 and TRBJ2-5; TRBD1 matches 9 bases. Germline CDR1 is SGHRS and CDR2 is YFSETQ. This CDR3 has 16 amino acids. V shed 3 bases, J shed 5 bases, and the junction held 11 bases outside the gene matches. The CDR3 DNA reads as TGCGCCAGCAGCTGGCCTCTACAGGGGGCTCGGGAGACCCAGTACTTC. It yields the protein CASSWPLQGARETQYF.

This rearrangement joins TRBV5-6 to TRBJ2-1; 7 nucleotides match TRBD1. The CDR3 totals 16 residues. Germline CDR1 reads SGHDT; CDR2 reads YYEEEE. Unmatched junction bases numbered 7, after V lost 4 bases and J lost 0 bases. Here the CDR3 reads CASSPIQGSSYNEQFF. The CDR3 DNA reads as TGTGCCAGCAGCCCCATACAGGGGAGCTCCTACAATGAGCAGTTCTTC.

Written as DNA, the CDR3 is TGTGCCAGCAGTTACGACAGAGCCACAGATACGCAGTATTTT. Its protein product is CASSYDRATDTQYF. This chain uses TRBV6-2 or TRBV6-3 with TRBJ2-3; tentative D call: TRBD1 (5 bases). With 2 bases removed from V and 2 bases from J, the gap between germline ends came to 8 bases. CDR1 MNHEY and CDR2 SVGEGT come from the germline V gene. CDR3 length: 14 residues.

This chain links TRBV10-2 with TRBJ1-5, with D perhaps matching TRBD1 (5 bases). The V gene's germline CDR1 is WSHSY and CDR2 SAAADI. The V end was cut by 6 bases, the J end by 1 base, with 10 bases between. The CDR3 is 14 residues long. Written as DNA, the CDR3 is TGCGCCAGCAGGGACAAACTGAGCAATCAGCCCCAGCATTTT. This encodes CASRDKLSNQPQHF.

The chain carries TRBV5-6 and TRBJ1-1; 8 nucleotides align to TRBD1. Germline lookup yields CDR1 SGHDT and CDR2 YYEEEE. V was pared by 2 bases and J by 10 bases, with 10 bases of the junction left unmatched. This CDR3 has 14 residues. The DNA of the CDR3 is TGTGCCAGCAGCTTATTTCTGGGACAGGCCGGAGCTTTCTTT. It encodes CASSLFLGQAGAFF.

This sequence joins TRBV18 and TRBJ2-2, with D perhaps TRBD1 (6 bases). The germline V and J ends were trimmed by 1 base and 6 bases, with 12 bases remaining between them. The germline V gene has CDR1 KGHSH and CDR2 LQKENI. The CDR3 spans 15 residues. CDR3 sequence (DNA): TGTGCCAGCTCACCACAGGCAGGGGTCCCCGGGGAGCTGTTTTTT. It translates to CASSPQAGVPGELFF.

This chain links TRBV27 with TRBJ1-2; tentatively, D is TRBD1 (5 bases). V lost 4 bases and J lost 6, with 9 bases in between. CDR1 and CDR2 (germline): MNHEY, SMNVEV (reference sequence). This CDR3 comprises 12 residues. CDR3 region: CASSSRVNGYTF. The DNA for the CDR3 is TGTGCCAGCAGTTCCAGGGTGAATGGCTACACCTTC.

This chain joins TRBV9 and TRBJ1-6; TRBD1 might be the D (5 bases). The CDR3 is 17 amino acids. V lost 4 bases and J lost 1, with 15 bases in between. The germline V gene encodes CDR1 SGDLS and CDR2 YYNGEE. The CDR3 reads CASSRDSGASYNSPLHF. CDR3 DNA: TGTGCCAGCAGCAGGGACTCGGGCGCGTCCTATAATTCACCCCTCCACTTT.

This chain links TRBV19 with TRBJ1-3, with 7 bases aligning to TRBD1. In germline, CDR1 is LNHDA, CDR2 SQIVND (reference sequence). V gave up 6 bases and J gave up 2 bases; unmatched junction bases: 1. This CDR3 region has 13 residues. CDR3 nucleotide sequence: TGTGCCAGTAGAACAGGGGCTGGAAACACCATATATTTT. Its protein is CASRTGAGNTIYF.

The chain is built from TRBV5-5 and TRBJ1-2; TRBD1 aligns across 10 bases. V lost 0 bases to trimming and J lost 5 bases; unmatched junction nucleotides: 4. The CDR3 has 15 amino acids. The germline gives CDR1 SGHKS, CDR2 YYEKEE (reference sequence). The CDR3 is CASSLEGQGPYGYTF. In DNA, the CDR3 is TGTGCCAGCAGCTTGGAGGGACAGGGGCCATATGGCTACACCTTC.

The V call is TRBV19, the J call TRBJ1-5, with 8 bases aligning to TRBD1. The CDR3 is 20 amino acids. Germline loops: CDR1 LNHDA, CDR2 SQIVND (reference sequence). V lost 0 bases and J lost 7; bases outside the gene matches: 20. The CDR3 reads CASSIDRSRGRSRFFQPQHF. The DNA for the CDR3 is TGTGCCAGTAGTATAGATCGCAGCAGGGGGCGATCAAGGTTTTTCCAGCCCCAGCATTTT.

The chain has TRBV27 and TRBJ1-5; D uncertain. The ends were cut back, 5 bases at V and 2 bases at J, with 13 bases in the middle. The CDR3 spans 15 residues. Germline CDR1 and CDR2: MNHEY and SMNVEV (reference sequence). This chain's CDR3 is CASSLAGWGNQPQHF. Written as DNA, the CDR3 is TGTGCCAGCAGTCTGGCGGGGTGGGGCAATCAGCCCCAGCATTTT.

This clone has a single count. This specimen includes other DNA sequences encoding the same CDR3. This chain links TRBV2 with TRBJ2-5; the match to TRBD2 covers 8 bases. The CDR3 contains 13 residues. From germline, CDR1 is SNHLY and CDR2 FYNNEI. V lost 5 bases to trimming and J lost 5 bases; unmatched junction nucleotides: 4. DNA of the CDR3: TGTGCCAGCAGTCCGGGACTAGGGGAGACCCAGTACTTC. It codes for CASSPGLGETQYF.

This clone appeared a few times. The chain links TRBV29-1 to TRBJ1-4; tentative D call: TRBD1 (6 bases). Trimming left V 7 bases short and J 1 base short, with 13 bases between. CDR3 length: 14 residues. Per germline, CDR1 SQVTM and CDR2 ANQGSEA. The CDR3 DNA reads TGCAGCGGCCGCCTACAGGGAACTAATGAAAAACTGTTTTTT. Translation: CSGRLQGTNEKLFF.

V and J are TRBV19 and TRBJ2-1, with D unresolved. This CDR3 contains 14 residues. Germline V CDR1 and CDR2: LNHDA, SQIVND (reference sequence). V shed 5 bases and J shed 2 bases, with 10 bases lying between them. CDR3 in amino acids: CASSPASTYNEQFF. CDR3 DNA: TGTGCCAGTAGTCCGGCTAGTACCTACAATGAGCAGTTCTTC.

This chain links TRBV18 with TRBJ1-1; a weak D match, TRBD1 (6 bases). The CDR3 totals 15 residues. From germline, CDR1 is KGHSH and CDR2 LQKENI. Trimming pared 1 base from V and 0 bases from J, leaving 9 bases between. CDR3 region: CASSPQRGMNTEAFF. CDR3 in DNA: TGTGCCAGCTCACCACAAAGGGGGATGAACACTGAAGCTTTCTTT.

The chain employs TRBV30 and TRBJ1-4; D uncertain. Germline lookup yields CDR1 GTSNPN and CDR2 SVGIG (reference sequence). With 3 bases removed from V and 8 bases from J, the gap between germline ends came to 7 bases. The CDR3 loop spans 11 amino acids. CDR3 protein: CAWRYREKLFF. The CDR3 DNA sequence: TGTGCCTGGAGGTATCGGGAAAAACTGTTTTTT.

In DNA form, the CDR3 reads TGTGCCACCTCGGCGGGGACTTCCTCTTCCGAGCAGTACTTC. It codes for CATSAGTSSSEQYF. The chain has TRBV19 and TRBJ2-7; D may be TRBD2 (6 bases). Germline values: CDR1 LNHDA, CDR2 SQIVND (reference sequence). This CDR3 comprises 14 residues. V lost 10 bases and J 6 bases, leaving 22 bases between the germline ends.

This chain links TRBV5-1 with TRBJ2-2, with 8 positions matching TRBD1. The V segment lost 2 bases and the J segment 5 bases; nucleotides outside the gene matches: 5. From germline, CDR1 is SGHRS and CDR2 YFSETQ. The CDR3 runs to 15 residues. The CDR3 DNA sequence: TGCGCCAGCAGCTTCGGACAGGGCGGGACCGGGGAGCTGTTTTTT. Its translation: CASSFGQGGTGELFF.

The chain carries TRBV4-1 and TRBJ1-6, with 7 bases identical to TRBD1. The germline CDR1 and CDR2 sequences are MGHRA and YSYEKL. CDR3 length equals 17 residues. After removal of 2 bases from V and 10 bases from J, the junction contained 14 bases not matched to a gene. The CDR3 DNA follows: TGCGCCAGCAGCCAACGGACAGGTTGGGATATCGGGTCACCCCTCCACTTT. Its translation: CASSQRTGWDIGSPLHF.

This clone was detected a few times. This rearrangement joins TRBV9 to TRBJ2-2; 7 nucleotides agree with TRBD1. Germline trimming cut 0 bases from V and 2 bases from J; bases unmatched to any gene: 10. There are 18 residues in the CDR3. Germline CDR1 and CDR2: SGDLS and YYNGEE. The CDR3 reads CASSVDFGTAKNTGELFF. The CDR3 nucleotides are TGTGCCAGCAGCGTAGATTTTGGGACAGCAAAAAACACCGGGGAGCTGTTTTTT.

The V call is TRBV29-1, the J call TRBJ1-2, with 7 bases identical to TRBD1. The CDR3 runs 12 residues. Germline CDR1 and CDR2: SQVTM and ANQGSEA. V dropped 5 bases and J dropped 8; count of bases not matched to a gene: 8. The CDR3 bases are TGCAGCGTTTTGACAGGGACGGGCGGCTACACCTTC. Protein product: CSVLTGTGGYTF.

This clone was counted only a few times. V usage is TRBV3-1 (or the pseudogene TRBV3-2) and J usage is TRBJ1-1, with TRBD1 identical over 8 bases. Germline-derived CDR1 and CDR2 are LGHDT and YNNKEL (reference sequence). J was trimmed by 8 bases and V by 1 base; bases with no gene match: 6. The CDR3 sequence is 14 residues long. The chain's CDR3 is CASSQGGQGSEAFF. In DNA form, the CDR3 reads TGTGCCAGCAGCCAAGGCGGACAGGGCTCAGAAGCTTTCTTT.